This T cell receptor (beta chain) was identified in a study of beta chain features in type 1 diabetes. Trimming took 4 bases from V and 4 from J, leaving 18 bases between them. Germline CDR1 is ENHRY and CDR2 is SYGVKD. The CDR3 spans 16 residues. The study reverse transcribed the entire isolated RNA, so it sequenced expressed TCRB transcripts. Some clones are missing from TCRdb's copy, which holds only in-frame ones; the method was immunoSEQ multiplex PCR. The data show around 250,000 clones, under 70% seen once. The chain couples TRBV10-3 to TRBJ2-3, with D unresolved. The sequencing input was naive CD4+ T cells from blood. The clonotype was recovered from a man aged 25 to 40 in good health. The CDR3 DNA is TGTGCCATCAGTGCGATAGGTTTTGCCGTGGCAGATACGCAGTATTTT. This encodes CAISAIGFAVADTQYF.